The subject of this entry is one T cell receptor beta chain. The data are from a study of blood T cell repertoires in COVID-19. Study background: Samples representing acute and convalescent COVID-19 were sourced from the United States, Italy and Spain.

Trimming removed 6 bases at V and 2 bases at J, with 11 bases between. Germline CDR1 is SGHAT and CDR2 is FQNNGV. CDR3 length: 13 amino acids. Methods used by the authors: Estimation of nucleated cell counts relied on the amplification of reference gene primers. Sequencing used immunoSEQ multiplex PCR; TCRdb keeps in-frame clones, though not all of them. Clone size and the V and J calls come from that table; the DNA yielded D and trimming. This sample has some 200,000 clones, with approximately 82% found just once. The material sequenced was peripheral blood. The receptor comes from a woman aged 40 to 50 who had recovered from COVID-19. V usage is TRBV11-2 and J usage is TRBJ2-7; tentatively, D is TRBD1 (6 bases). CDR3 sequence (DNA): TGTGCCAGCAGTTTACACAGGGCCTACGAGCAGTACTTC. This encodes CASSLHRAYEQYF.